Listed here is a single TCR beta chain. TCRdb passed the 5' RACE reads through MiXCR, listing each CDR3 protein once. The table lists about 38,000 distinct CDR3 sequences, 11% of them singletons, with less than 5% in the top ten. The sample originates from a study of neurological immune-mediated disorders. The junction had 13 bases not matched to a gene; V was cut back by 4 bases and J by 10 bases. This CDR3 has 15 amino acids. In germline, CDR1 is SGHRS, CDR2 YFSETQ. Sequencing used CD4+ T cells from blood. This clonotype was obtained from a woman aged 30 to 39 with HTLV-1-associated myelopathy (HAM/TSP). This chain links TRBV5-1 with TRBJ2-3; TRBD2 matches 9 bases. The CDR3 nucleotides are TGCGCCAGCAGCAGGTCCGGGACTAGCCATAGCGCGCAGTATTTT. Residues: CASSRSGTSHSAQYF.